The present T cell receptor beta chain was sequenced within a study of OX40 agonist ivuxolimab in advanced cancers. The ends were cut back, 5 bases at V and 4 bases at J, with 11 bases in the middle. Per germline, CDR1 SGHAT and CDR2 FQNNGV. This CDR3 has 14 residues. Profiling relied on immunoSEQ multiplex PCR, and the TCRdb table lists in-frame clones only, not all of them. Counted here are about 70,000 clones, roughly 87% occurring once; the ten biggest clones make up 11%. The TCR sequence derives from an adult with an advanced solid tumor such as melanoma, head and neck, liver or kidney cancer. The chain couples TRBV11-2 to TRBJ1-4; possibly TRBD1 for D (5 bases). The source material was CD4+ or CD8+ T cells sorted from blood, sampled in a trial of the OX40 agonist ivuxolimab. The CDR3 DNA follows: TGTGCCAGCAGCCTGGGGCAGCTTAATGAAAAACTGTTTTTT. It specifies CASSLGQLNEKLFF.